These 17 T cell receptor beta chains share one sample of origin, sequenced in a study of blood T cell repertoires in COVID-19. Assay used: immunoSEQ multiplex PCR; TCRdb lists only in-frame clones, some missing. This repertoire shows around 46,000 clones, approximately 80% found once; its top ten account for roughly three fifths. Sequenced sample: peripheral blood. These receptors were collected from a man aged 65 to 85 with acute or convalescent COVID-19.

The chain recombines TRBV25-1 with TRBJ1-4; D call uncertain. CDR3 length: 12 amino acids. Deletions cut 6 bases from V and 2 bases from J, with 4 bases between. In germline, CDR1 is MGHDK, CDR2 SYGVNS. In DNA form, the CDR3 reads TGTGCCAGCAGGAGCACTAATGAAAAACTGTTTTTT. As protein: CASRSTNEKLFF.

This sequence joins TRBV19 and TRBJ1-1; no clear D. The V gene's germline CDR1 is LNHDA and CDR2 SQIVND (reference sequence). There are 13 residues in the CDR3. The V end lost 3 bases, the J end lost 0 bases, and 5 bases lay between the germline ends. The CDR3 here is CASSIQMNTEAFF. The CDR3 DNA follows: TGTGCCAGTAGTATCCAGATGAACACTGAAGCTTTCTTT.

This chain joins TRBV12-3 or TRBV12-4 and TRBJ1-1; 7 nucleotides line up with TRBD1. This CDR3 spans 13 amino acids. Trimming at V came to 6 bases and at J to 7 bases, leaving 8 bases not matched to a gene. Here the CDR3 DNA reads TGTGCCAGCAGCCCGAGGGGGCCCCGTGAAGCTTTCTTT. This codes for CASSPRGPREAFF.

CDR3 DNA: TGCGCCAGCAGCCAAGTCGGTAACTACTTCAATCAGCCCCAGCATTTT. Translation: CASSQVGNYFNQPQHF. The genes are TRBV4-1 and TRBJ1-5; no definite D call. Looked up from germline, CDR1 is MGHRA and CDR2 is YSYEKL. V was clipped by 1 base and J by 3 bases, with 13 bases between them. CDR3 length: 16 residues.

V and J are TRBV7-2 and TRBJ1-5, with D maybe TRBD1 (5 bases). This CDR3 region has 14 residues. Germline V lookup: CDR1 SGHTA, CDR2 FQGNSA. The ends were cut back, 3 bases at V and 3 bases at J, with 9 bases in the middle. The CDR3 region is CASSFDSFNQPQHF. CDR3 bases: TGTGCCAGCAGCTTTGACAGCTTCAATCAGCCCCAGCATTTT.

The chain employs TRBV20-1 and TRBJ2-3; weak D call: TRBD1 (5 bases). This CDR3 is 15 amino acids long. CDR1 is DFQATT and CDR2 is SNEGSKA in the germline V gene (reference sequence). With 3 bases removed from V and 0 bases from J, the gap between germline ends came to 13 bases. The CDR3 spells CSASKGRISTDTQYF. CDR3 in DNA: TGCAGTGCTAGTAAGGGGCGGATTAGCACAGATACGCAGTATTTT.

The chain recombines TRBV18 with TRBJ2-5, with TRBD1 matching 9 bases. J lost 4 bases, V lost 5 bases, and 2 bases had no gene match. From germline, CDR1 is KGHSH and CDR2 LQKENI. The CDR3 sequence is 13 residues long. The CDR3 sequence is CASSRQGGETQYF. CDR3 DNA: TGTGCCAGCTCAAGACAGGGGGGAGAGACCCAGTACTTC.

V and J are TRBV4-3 and TRBJ2-3, with a weak D call TRBD2 (6 bases). Deletions cut 3 bases from V and 1 base from J, with 20 bases between. The CDR3 is 18 amino acids. Germline V gene sequence: CDR1 LGHNA, CDR2 YSLEER. CDR3 in DNA: TGCGCCAGCAGCCAGTCCTCGGGGGAGATGTACGGCACAGATACGCAGTATTTT. Translated, it gives CASSQSSGEMYGTDTQYF.

This clone was recorded only once. The rearrangement links TRBV6-6 to TRBJ1-5; D is uncertain. There are 14 residues in the CDR3. Germline CDR1 and CDR2: MNHNY and SVGAGI (reference sequence). Trimming shortened V by 0 bases and J by 3 bases, and 6 bases separated the two germline ends. CDR3 amino acids: CASSYSTNNQPQHF. DNA for the CDR3: TGTGCCAGCAGTTACTCGACAAACAATCAGCCCCAGCATTTT.

The chain joins TRBV7-8 to TRBJ1-6, with D maybe TRBD1 (5 bases). The CDR3 has 13 amino acids. The V gene's germline CDR1 is SGHVS and CDR2 FQNEAQ. The V and J ends lost 6 bases and 5 bases respectively, with 8 bases between them. The DNA of the CDR3 is TGTGCCAGCAGGACAGAAGATAATTCACCCCTCCACTTT. This encodes CASRTEDNSPLHF.

This clone was found once. The gene calls are TRBV27 and TRBJ2-2; D unresolved. The CDR3 loop spans 12 amino acids. CDR1 and CDR2 (germline): MNHEY, SMNVEV (reference sequence). V lost 7 bases and J 3 bases, leaving 6 bases between the germline ends. The CDR3 sequence: CASTSYTGELFF. In DNA form, the CDR3 reads TGTGCCAGCACCTCGTACACCGGGGAGCTGTTTTTT.

This clone appeared a single time. Compared with germline, one end of the junction differs, possibly owing to a read error. J is TRBJ2-7 and V is TRBV28; 9 nucleotides align to TRBD1. CDR3 length: 11 amino acids. CDR1 and CDR2 (germline): MDHEN, SYDVKM. CDR3 bases: TGTGCCAGCAGTTTGAGGGACAGGGTGTTCTTC. This translates into CASSLRDRVFF.

This chain links TRBV6-1 with TRBJ1-3; 9 bases match TRBD1. With 1 base clipped from V and 5 bases from J, the junction kept 3 bases outside the gene matches. This CDR3 spans 15 amino acids. Per the germline V gene, CDR1 is MNHNS and CDR2 is SASEGT. In DNA, the CDR3 is TGTGCCAGCAGTGAAGGTGACAGGGGGAGAAACACCATATATTTT. This sequence encodes CASSEGDRGRNTIYF.

The chain uses TRBV19 and TRBJ1-5, with D possibly being TRBD1 (5 bases). In germline, CDR1 is LNHDA, CDR2 SQIVND (reference sequence). The CDR3 is 16 residues long. Trimming left V 3 bases short and J 1 base short, with 13 bases between. DNA for the CDR3: TGTGCCAGTAGTATGCAAGGCCAGGGCAGCAATCAGCCCCAGCATTTT. This gives the protein CASSMQGQGSNQPQHF.

The chain joins TRBV2 to TRBJ2-2; 8 bases align to TRBD1. Germline CDR1 is SNHLY and CDR2 is FYNNEI. This CDR3 has 14 amino acids. V lost 10 bases to trimming and J lost 1 base; unmatched junction nucleotides: 5. The CDR3 is CATRQGLNTGELFF. Here the CDR3 DNA reads TGTGCCACTAGACAGGGGCTGAACACCGGGGAGCTGTTTTTT.

This chain joins TRBV24-1 and TRBJ2-1, with D perhaps TRBD2 (6 bases). Trimming left V 5 bases short and J 7 bases short, with 17 bases between. Germline V gives CDR1 KGHDR, CDR2 SFDVKD. This CDR3 has 15 residues. The CDR3 region has the DNA TGTGCCACCAGTGGGGGAGGCGGGATTGTGAATGAGCAGTTCTTC. It codes for CATSGGGGIVNEQFF.

This rearrangement joins TRBV19 to TRBJ2-1; TRBD2 agrees at 10 bases. The CDR3 has 14 amino acids. Germline V gene data show CDR1 as LNHDA and CDR2 as SQIVND (reference sequence). V gave up 6 bases and J gave up 5 bases; unmatched junction bases: 4. Written as DNA, the CDR3 is TGTGCCAGTAGCTTACTAGCGGGACACAATGAGCAGTTCTTC. Its protein product is CASSLLAGHNEQFF.